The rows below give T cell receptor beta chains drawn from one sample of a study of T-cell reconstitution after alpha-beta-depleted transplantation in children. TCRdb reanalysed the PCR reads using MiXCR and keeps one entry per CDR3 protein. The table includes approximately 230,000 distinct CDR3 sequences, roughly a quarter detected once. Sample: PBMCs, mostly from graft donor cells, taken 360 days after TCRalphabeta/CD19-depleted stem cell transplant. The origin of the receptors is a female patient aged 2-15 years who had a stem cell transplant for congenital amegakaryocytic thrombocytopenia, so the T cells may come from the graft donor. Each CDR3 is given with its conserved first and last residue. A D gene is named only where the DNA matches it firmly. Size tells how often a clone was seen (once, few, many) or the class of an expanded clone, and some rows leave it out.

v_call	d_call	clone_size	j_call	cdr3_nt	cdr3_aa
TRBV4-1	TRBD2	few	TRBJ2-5	TGCGCCAGCAGCCCCCGATTTATCCTGACTAGCGGGAAAGAGACCCAGTACTTC	CASSPRFILTSGKETQYF
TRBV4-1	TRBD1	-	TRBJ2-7	TGCGCCAGCAGCCAAATCCGGACAGGAAGTTACGAGCAGTACTTC	CASSQIRTGSYEQYF
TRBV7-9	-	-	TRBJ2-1	TGTGCCAGCAGCTTAAGTGGGTCCCCCTACAATGAGCAGTTCTTC	CASSLSGSPYNEQFF
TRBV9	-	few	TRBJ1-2	TGTGCCAGCAGCGTAGAAGACTCATCTAACTATGGCTACACCTTC	CASSVEDSSNYGYTF
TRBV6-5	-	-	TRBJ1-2	TGTGCCAGCAGTTACGGGGCGGAAGTCTATGGCTACACCTTC	CASSYGAEVYGYTF
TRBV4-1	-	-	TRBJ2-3	TGCGCCAGCAGACGGAGGGTGTACACAGATACGCAGTATTTT	CASRRRVYTDTQYF
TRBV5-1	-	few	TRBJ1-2	TGCGCCAGCAGCTTGTGGCCATACTATGGCTACACCTTC	CASSLWPYYGYTF
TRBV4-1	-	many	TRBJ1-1	TGCGCCAGCAGCCGAATGGGGGGCTCAAACACTGAAGCTTTCTTT	CASSRMGGSNTEAFF
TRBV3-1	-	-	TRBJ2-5	TGTGCCAGCAGCCACACAGGGCTGGAGACCCAGTACTTC	CASSHTGLETQYF
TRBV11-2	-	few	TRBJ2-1	TGTGCCAGCAGCATCACGAATGAGCAGTTCTTC	CASSITNEQFF
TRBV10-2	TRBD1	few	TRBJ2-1	TGCGCCAGCAGCGGGACAGGGTTTACCTACAATGAGCAGTTCTTC	CASSGTGFTYNEQFF
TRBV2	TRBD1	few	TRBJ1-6	TGTGCCAGCAGGGGGACAGTTAATTCACCCCTCCACTTT	CASRGTVNSPLHF
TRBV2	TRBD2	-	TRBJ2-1	TGTGCCAGCAGTGACCGGACTAGCGGTAACAATGAGCAGTTCTTC	CASSDRTSGNNEQFF
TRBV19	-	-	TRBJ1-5	TGTGCCAGTAGTAGGGGTTGGAGGCCCCAGCATTTT	CASSRGWRPQHF
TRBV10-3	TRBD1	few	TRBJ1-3	TGTGCCATCAGCGGACAGGGGTATGGAAACACCATATATTTT	CAISGQGYGNTIYF
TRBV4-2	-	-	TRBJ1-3	TGTGCCAGCAGCCAAGATCCGGGGGCTGGAAACACCATATATTTT	CASSQDPGAGNTIYF
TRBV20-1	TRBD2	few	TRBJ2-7	TGCGCCAGTGGTGGACTAGCGGGGTGGGACGAGCAGTACTTC	CASGGLAGWDEQYF
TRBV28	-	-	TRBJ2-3	TGTGCCAGCAGTTTACCCAGGGGTCGGTCCACAGATACGCAGTATTTT	CASSLPRGRSTDTQYF
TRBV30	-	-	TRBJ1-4	TGTGCCTGGAACCCCGCGGCGGGGGCTGGTGAAAAACTGTTTTTT	CAWNPAAGAGEKLFF
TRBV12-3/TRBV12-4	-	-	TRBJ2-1	TGTGCCAGCAGTCCTCACGACGCCTCGAGCTCCTACAATGAGCAGTTCTTC	CASSPHDASSSYNEQFF
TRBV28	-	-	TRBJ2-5	TGTGCCAGCAGTTTTAGGGTAAAGGAAAAAGAGACCCAGTACTTC	CASSFRVKEKETQYF
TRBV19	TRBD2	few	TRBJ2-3	TGTGCCAGTACCCTAGTAGCGGGCTTGGGCACAGATACGCAGTATTTT	CASTLVAGLGTDTQYF
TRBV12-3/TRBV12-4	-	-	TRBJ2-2	TGTGCAAGCGTGTGGCGGAACACCGGGGAGCTGTTTTTT	CASVWRNTGELFF
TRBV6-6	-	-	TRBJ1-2	TGTGCCAGCAGTTACCAGCCTCACGGTGGCTACACCTTC	CASSYQPHGGYTF
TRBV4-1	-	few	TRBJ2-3	TGCGCCAGCAGCCAAGAGGTCCTTACGGAGGGCGGCACAGATACGCAGTATTTT	CASSQEVLTEGGTDTQYF
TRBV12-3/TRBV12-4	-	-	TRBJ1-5	TGTGCCAGCAGTTCCCTGGGAAAGCCCCAGCATTTT	CASSSLGKPQHF
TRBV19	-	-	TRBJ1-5	TGTGCCAGTAGTAACAGGGCGAGCTATCAGCCCCAGCATTTT	CASSNRASYQPQHF
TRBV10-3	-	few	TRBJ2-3	TGTGCCATAGGGCAGGGGGGGTTGACAGATACGCAGTATTTT	CAIGQGGLTDTQYF